This T cell receptor (beta chain) was identified during a study of blood T cell repertoires in COVID-19. Study-level information: The study drew acute and convalescent COVID-19 samples from the United States, Italy and Spain.

Enrolled through a virtual design, the participants were between roughly 18 and 90 years of age and came from around 25 US areas. Which cohort a participant joined came from the clinical history participants gave. Donors in Cohort 3 counted as recovered after two negative PCRs, clearance, or symptom resolution. This table comes from immunoSEQ multiplex PCR, and its TCRdb copy is limited to in-frame clones, with some not included. The sample comprises 190,000 or so clones, roughly four fifths of which are singletons, and roughly 7% rests with the top ten. The sequenced sample consisted of PBMCs or T cells enriched from blood (not recorded which). This sequence originates from a man in his forties or fifties who had recovered from COVID-19.

The CDR3 reads CASSPNSPNYGYTF. The CDR3 nucleotides read TGTGCCAGCTCACCAAACAGCCCTAACTATGGCTACACCTTC. This chain uses TRBV18 with TRBJ1-2; D is undetermined. CDR1 KGHSH and CDR2 LQKENI come from the germline V gene. This CDR3 has 14 amino acids. V lost 2 bases to trimming and J lost 0 bases, with 7 bases between them.